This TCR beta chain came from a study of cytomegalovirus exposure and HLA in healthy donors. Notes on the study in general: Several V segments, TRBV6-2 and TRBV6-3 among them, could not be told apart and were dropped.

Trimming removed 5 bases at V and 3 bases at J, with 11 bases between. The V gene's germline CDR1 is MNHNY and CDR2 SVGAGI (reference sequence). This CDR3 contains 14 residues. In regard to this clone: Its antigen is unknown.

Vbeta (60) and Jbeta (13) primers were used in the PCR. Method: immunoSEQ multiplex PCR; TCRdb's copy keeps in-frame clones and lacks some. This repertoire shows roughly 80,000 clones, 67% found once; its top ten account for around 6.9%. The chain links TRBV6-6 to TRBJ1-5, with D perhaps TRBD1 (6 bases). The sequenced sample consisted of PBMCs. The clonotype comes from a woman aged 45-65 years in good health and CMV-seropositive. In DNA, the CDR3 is TGTGCCAGCAGTCATGGACAGTACAATCAGCCCCAGCATTTT. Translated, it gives CASSHGQYNQPQHF.